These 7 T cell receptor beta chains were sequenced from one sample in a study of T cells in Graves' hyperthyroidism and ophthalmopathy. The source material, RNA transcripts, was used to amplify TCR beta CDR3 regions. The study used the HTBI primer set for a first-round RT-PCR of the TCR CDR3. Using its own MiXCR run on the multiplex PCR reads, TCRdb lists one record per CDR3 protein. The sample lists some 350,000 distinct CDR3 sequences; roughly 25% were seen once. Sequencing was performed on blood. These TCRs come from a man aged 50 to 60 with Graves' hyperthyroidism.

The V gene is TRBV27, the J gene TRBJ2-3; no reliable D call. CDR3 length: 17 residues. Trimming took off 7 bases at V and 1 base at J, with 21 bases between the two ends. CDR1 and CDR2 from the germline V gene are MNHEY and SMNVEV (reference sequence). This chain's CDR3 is CASNPALNPRGTDTQYF. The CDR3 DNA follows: TGTGCCAGCAACCCGGCATTAAACCCCCGGGGCACAGATACGCAGTATTTT.

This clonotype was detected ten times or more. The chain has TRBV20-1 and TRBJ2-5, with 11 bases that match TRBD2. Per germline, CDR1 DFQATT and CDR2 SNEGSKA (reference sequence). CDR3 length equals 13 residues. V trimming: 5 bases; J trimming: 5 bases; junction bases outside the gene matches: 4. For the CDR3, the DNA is TGCAGTGCTGGTAGCGGGAGGGCCGAGACCCAGTACTTC. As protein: CSAGSGRAETQYF.

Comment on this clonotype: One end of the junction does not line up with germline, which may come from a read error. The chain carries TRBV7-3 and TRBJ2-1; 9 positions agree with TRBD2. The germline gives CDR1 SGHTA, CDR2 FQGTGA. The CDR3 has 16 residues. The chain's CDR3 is CASSRKAGGSYNEQFF. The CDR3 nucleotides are TGCGCCAGCAGCCGTAAAGCGGGGGGCTCCTACAATGAGCAGTTCTTC. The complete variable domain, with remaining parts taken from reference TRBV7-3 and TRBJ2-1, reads GAGVSQTPSNKVTEKGKYVELRCDPISGHTALYWYRQSLGQGPEFLIYFQGTGAADDSGLPNDRFFAVRPEGSVSTLKIQRTERGDSAVYLCASSRKAGGSYNEQFFGPGTRLTVL.

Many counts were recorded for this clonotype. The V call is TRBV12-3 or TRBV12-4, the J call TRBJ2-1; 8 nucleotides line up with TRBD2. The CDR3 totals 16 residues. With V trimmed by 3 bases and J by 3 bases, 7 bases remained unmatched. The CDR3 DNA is TGTGCCAGCAGTTTTCGGTCCAGCGGGAGCTACAATGAGCAGTTCTTC. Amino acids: CASSFRSSGSYNEQFF.

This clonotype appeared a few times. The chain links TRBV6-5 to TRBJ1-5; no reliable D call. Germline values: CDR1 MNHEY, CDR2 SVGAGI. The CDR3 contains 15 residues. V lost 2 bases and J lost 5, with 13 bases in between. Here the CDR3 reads CASSYPPIGDQPQHF. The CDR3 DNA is TGTGCCAGCAGTTACCCACCTATTGGCGATCAGCCCCAGCATTTT.

The CDR3 bases are TGCGCCAGCAGCTTGGCCTACACAGATACGCAGTATTTT. Translating gives CASSLAYTDTQYF. V is TRBV5-1 and J is TRBJ2-3; D is uncertain. Germline values: CDR1 SGHRS, CDR2 YFSETQ. V was cut by 0 bases and J by 2 bases, with 4 bases left in between. The CDR3 totals 13 residues.

In DNA, the CDR3 is TGCGCCAGCAGCCGGTGGACAGACGAAACCGGGGAGCTGTTTTTT. It yields the protein CASSRWTDETGELFF. This chain links TRBV5-1 with TRBJ2-2; D possibly corresponds to TRBD1 (6 bases). The CDR3 totals 15 residues. In germline, CDR1 is SGHRS, CDR2 YFSETQ. V lost 4 bases and J lost 5, with 15 bases in between. The full variable domain, in which reference TRBV5-1 and TRBJ2-2 provide the parts outside the CDR3, is KAGVTQTPRYLIKTRGQQVTLSCSPISGHRSVSWYQQTPGQGLQFLFEYFSETQRNKGNFPGRFSGRQFSNSRSEMNVSTLELGDSALYLCASSRWTDETGELFFGEGSRLTVL.